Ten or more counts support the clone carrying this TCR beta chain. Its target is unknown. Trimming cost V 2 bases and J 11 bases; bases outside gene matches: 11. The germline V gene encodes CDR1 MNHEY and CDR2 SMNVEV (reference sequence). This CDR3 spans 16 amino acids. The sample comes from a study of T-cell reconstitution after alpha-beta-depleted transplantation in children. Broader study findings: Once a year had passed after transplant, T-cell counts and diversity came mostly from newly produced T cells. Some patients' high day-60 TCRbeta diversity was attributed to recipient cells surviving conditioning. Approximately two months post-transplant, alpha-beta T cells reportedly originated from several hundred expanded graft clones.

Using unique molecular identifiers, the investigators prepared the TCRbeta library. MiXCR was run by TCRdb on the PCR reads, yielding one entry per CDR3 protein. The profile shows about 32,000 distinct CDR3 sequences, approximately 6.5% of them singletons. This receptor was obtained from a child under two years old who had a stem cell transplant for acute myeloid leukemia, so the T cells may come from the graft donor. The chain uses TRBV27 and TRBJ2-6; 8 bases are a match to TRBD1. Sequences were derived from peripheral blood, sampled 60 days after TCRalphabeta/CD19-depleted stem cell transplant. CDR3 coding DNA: TGTGCCAGCAGTTTAAGAACAGGGGGATATAACGACGTCCTGACTTTC. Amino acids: CASSLRTGGYNDVLTF.